This is a list of T cell receptor beta chains from one sample in a study of a mutant IDH1 vaccine in newly diagnosed glioma. The data were produced by immunoSEQ multiplex PCR, yet TCRdb's version contains in-frame clones alone and is incomplete. The data show some 95,000 clones, about 80% seen once. The sample was PBMCs, taken from a glioma patient treated with radiotherapy, temozolomide or both. These receptors all come from a man aged 35-49 years with glioma. Both conserved end residues are part of each CDR3. Expanded clones are given a class, and other clones once, few, many or no size at all.

v_call clone_size cdr3_aa
TRBV10-3 once CAISESQDTQYF
TRBV25-1 NA CASGGTAEQYF
TRBV4-2 NA CASSQNRGQGSGNTIYF
TRBV15 many CATSREGSAGEKLFF
TRBV5-6 NA CASSLGQGTYGYTF
TRBV6-5 NA CASSLAGESHEQYF
TRBV2 NA CASTGLAGSYEQYF
TRBV11-2 many CASSSLGLAGGKGGYEQYF
TRBV10-1 NA CASSDISGANVLTF
TRBV19 NA CASSIPSSGGRTDTQYF
TRBV10-1 NA CASPGLAGGTSSTDTQYF
TRBV7-2 few CASSLVPGPLNTEAFF
TRBV18 NA CASSPPGYSNQPQHF
TRBV5-4 NA CASSPAGGTYEQYF
TRBV7-7 NA CASSQDYYNEQFF
TRBV5-1 NA CASSLGGPNEKLFF
TRBV7-3 NA CASSLISGVQETQYF
TRBV5-1 NA CASSLANSGNTIYF
TRBV5-6 once CASSLAVSYEQYF
TRBV7-8 NA CASSQYRTGGAAGPREQYF
TRBV28 NA CASSFKRETQYF
TRBV4-3 NA CASSQDLGGSVYEQYF
TRBV27 NA CASSSSGGSTDTQYF
TRBV9 NA CASGGTPFTDTQYF
TRBV18 NA CASSPLTGVKDTEAFF
TRBV6-4 NA CASSVETQGNSPLHF
TRBV27 NA CASRLQGPSNYGYTF
TRBV13 NA CASSLRTGEAFF
TRBV7-9 NA CASSKGGAPNTEAFF
TRBV6-5 once CASSPGGSGGEQFF
TRBV6-6 once CAISRDEGNSPLHF
TRBV14 NA CASSQDIGHDSREQFF
TRBV7-9 NA CASSSSVQPQHF
TRBV2 NA CASSGGLEGGELFF
TRBV19 NA CASTYTGGGKTQYF
TRBV30 once CAWTGGLIGAYGYTF
TRBV7-3 NA CASSSGVLRNTEAFF
TRBV18 NA CASSPGSGEQYF
TRBV28 NA CASSSLRDSYNEQFF
TRBV5-5 NA CASSPLEGTEAFF
TRBV6-1 NA CASSSQGGLGYTF
TRBV7-8 NA CASSRSAGRIQETQYF
TRBV7-2 NA CASSLGTGDVKTQYF
TRBV7-3 NA CASRSGSRDTQYF
TRBV14 NA CASSQGLYSYEQYF
TRBV2 NA CASSGGDSPGLAGTGELFF
TRBV7-9 NA CASSPSGSYEQYF
TRBV11-3 once CASSLSQGHEQFF
TRBV6-5 NA CASSYQLLEGSPLHF
TRBV4-2 NA CASSQLNPALAGGHYRVSLEQYF
TRBV7-9 NA CASSRTGLMEDTF